The T cell receptor (beta chain) under discussion was sequenced for a study of neoadjuvant nivolumab and ipilimumab in lung cancer. The CDR3 spans 17 residues. J was trimmed by 0 bases and V by 0 bases; bases with no gene match: 4. From germline, CDR1 is MGHRA and CDR2 YSYEKL. Assay: immunoSEQ multiplex PCR; the TCRdb copy retains only in-frame clones and omits some. The data contain about 27,000 clones, around 76% of them singletons. This sequence joins TRBV4-1 and TRBJ2-2; 7 positions agree with TRBD2. This sequence originates from an adult with non-small cell lung cancer. The starting material was tumor tissue, obtained after neoadjuvant nivolumab, alone or with ipilimumab, at or shortly before surgery. In DNA form, the CDR3 reads TGCGCCAGCAGCCAAGATCTACTAGCGTCGAACACCGGGGAGCTGTTTTTT. Translation: CASSQDLLASNTGELFF.